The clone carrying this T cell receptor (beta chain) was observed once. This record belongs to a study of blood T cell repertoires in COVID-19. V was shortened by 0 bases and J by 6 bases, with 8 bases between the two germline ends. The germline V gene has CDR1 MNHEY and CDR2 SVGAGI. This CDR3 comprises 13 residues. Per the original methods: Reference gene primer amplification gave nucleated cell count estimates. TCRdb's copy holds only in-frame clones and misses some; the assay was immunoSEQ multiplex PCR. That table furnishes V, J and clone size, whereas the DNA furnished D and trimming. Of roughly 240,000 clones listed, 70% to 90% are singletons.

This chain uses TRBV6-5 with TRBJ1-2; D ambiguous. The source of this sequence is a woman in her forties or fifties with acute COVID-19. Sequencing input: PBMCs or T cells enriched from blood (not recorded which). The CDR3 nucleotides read TGTGCCAGCAGTTACTCGACCGGAGATGGCTACACCTTC. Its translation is CASSYSTGDGYTF.